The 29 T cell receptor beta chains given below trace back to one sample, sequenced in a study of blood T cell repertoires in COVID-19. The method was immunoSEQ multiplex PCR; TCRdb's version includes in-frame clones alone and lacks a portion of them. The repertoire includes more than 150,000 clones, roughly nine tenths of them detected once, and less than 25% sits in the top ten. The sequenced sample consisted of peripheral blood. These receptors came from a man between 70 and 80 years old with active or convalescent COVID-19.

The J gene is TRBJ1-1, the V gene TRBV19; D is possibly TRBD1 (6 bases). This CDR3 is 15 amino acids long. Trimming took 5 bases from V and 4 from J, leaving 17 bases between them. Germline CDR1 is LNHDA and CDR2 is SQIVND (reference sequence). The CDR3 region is CASSLPRGGGTEAFF. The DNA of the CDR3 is TGTGCCAGTAGTCTCCCCCGGGGGGGCGGCACTGAAGCTTTCTTT.

CDR3 coding DNA: TGTGCCAGCAGTGAATCGACCGGGCCAGAGGGTGGCTACACCTTC. The encoded protein is CASSESTGPEGGYTF. The gene calls are TRBV25-1 and TRBJ1-2; D not resolved. The CDR3 contains 15 residues. Trimming cost V 1 base and J 7 bases, with 16 bases left between them. Germline assignment: CDR1 MGHDK and CDR2 SYGVNS.

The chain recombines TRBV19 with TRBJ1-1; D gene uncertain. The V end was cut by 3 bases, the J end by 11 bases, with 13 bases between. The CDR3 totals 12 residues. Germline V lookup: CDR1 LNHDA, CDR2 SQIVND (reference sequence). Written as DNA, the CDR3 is TGTGCCAGTAGTATTCAACGGGGTGGGGCTTTCTTT. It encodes CASSIQRGGAFF.

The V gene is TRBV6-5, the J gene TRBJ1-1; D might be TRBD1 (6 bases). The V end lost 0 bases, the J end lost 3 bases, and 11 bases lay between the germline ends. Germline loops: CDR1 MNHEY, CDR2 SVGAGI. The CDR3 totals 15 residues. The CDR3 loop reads CASSYSRGAYTEAFF. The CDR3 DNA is TGTGCCAGCAGTTACTCGCGGGGGGCTTACACTGAAGCTTTCTTT.

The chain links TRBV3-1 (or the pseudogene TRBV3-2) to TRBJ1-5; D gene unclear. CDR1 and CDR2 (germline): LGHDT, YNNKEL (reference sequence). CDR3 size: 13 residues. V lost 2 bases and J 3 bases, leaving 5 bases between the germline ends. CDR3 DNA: TGTGCCAGCAGCCAATTCCTCAATCAGCCCCAGCATTTT. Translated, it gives CASSQFLNQPQHF.

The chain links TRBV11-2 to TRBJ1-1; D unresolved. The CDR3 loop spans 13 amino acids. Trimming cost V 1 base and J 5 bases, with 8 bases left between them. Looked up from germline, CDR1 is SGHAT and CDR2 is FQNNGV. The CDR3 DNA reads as TGTGCCAGCAGCTTAGTGTCGGGAACTGAAGCTTTCTTT. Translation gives CASSLVSGTEAFF.

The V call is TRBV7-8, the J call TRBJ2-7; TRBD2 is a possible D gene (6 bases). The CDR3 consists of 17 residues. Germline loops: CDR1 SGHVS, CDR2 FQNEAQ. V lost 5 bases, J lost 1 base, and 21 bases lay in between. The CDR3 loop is CASSLFGGSGVSYEQYF. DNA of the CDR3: TGTGCCAGCAGCCTATTTGGGGGGTCGGGTGTTTCCTACGAGCAGTACTTC.

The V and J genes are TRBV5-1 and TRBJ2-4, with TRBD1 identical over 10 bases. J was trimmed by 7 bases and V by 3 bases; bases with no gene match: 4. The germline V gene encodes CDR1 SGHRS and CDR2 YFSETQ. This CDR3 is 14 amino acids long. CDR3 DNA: TGCGCCAGCAGCTCCGGACAGGGGGTTAACATTCAGTACTTC. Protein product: CASSSGQGVNIQYF.

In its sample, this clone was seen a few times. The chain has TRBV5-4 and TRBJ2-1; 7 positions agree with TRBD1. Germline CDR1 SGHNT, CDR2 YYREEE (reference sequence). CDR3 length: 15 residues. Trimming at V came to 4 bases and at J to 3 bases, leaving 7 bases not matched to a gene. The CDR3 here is CASSQGAGGYNEQFF. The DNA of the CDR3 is TGTGCCAGCAGCCAAGGGGCAGGGGGCTACAATGAGCAGTTCTTC.

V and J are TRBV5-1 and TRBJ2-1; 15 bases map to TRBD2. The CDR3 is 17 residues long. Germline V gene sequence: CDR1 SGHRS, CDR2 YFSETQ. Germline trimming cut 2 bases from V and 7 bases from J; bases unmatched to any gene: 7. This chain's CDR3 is CASSLRTSGRVGNEQFF. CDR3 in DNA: TGCGCCAGCAGCTTAAGGACTAGCGGGAGGGTTGGGAATGAGCAGTTCTTC.

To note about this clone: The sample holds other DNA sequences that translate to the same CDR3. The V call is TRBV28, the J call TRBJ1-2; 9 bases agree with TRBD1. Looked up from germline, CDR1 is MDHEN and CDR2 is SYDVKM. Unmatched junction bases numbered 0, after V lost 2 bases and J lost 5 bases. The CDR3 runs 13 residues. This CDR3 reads CASSLGQGYGYTF. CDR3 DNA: TGTGCCAGCAGTTTAGGACAGGGGTATGGCTACACCTTC.

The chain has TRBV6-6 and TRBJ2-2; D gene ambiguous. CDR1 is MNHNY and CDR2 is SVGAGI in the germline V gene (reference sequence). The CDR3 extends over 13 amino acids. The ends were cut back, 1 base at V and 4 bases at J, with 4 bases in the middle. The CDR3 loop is CASSYFGTGELFF. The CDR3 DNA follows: TGTGCCAGCAGTTACTTCGGCACCGGGGAGCTGTTTTTT.

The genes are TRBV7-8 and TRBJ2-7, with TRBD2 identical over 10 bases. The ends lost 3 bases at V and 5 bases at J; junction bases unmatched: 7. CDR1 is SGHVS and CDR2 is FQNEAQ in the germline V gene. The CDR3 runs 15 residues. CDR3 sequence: CASSLIDSGRDEQYF. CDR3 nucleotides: TGTGCCAGCAGCTTGATTGACAGCGGGAGGGACGAGCAGTACTTC.

CDR3 residues: CASSNAAQGTGNTIYF. The CDR3 bases are TGTGCCAGCAGCAACGCCGCACAGGGCACTGGAAACACCATATATTTT. This rearrangement joins TRBV5-4 to TRBJ1-3; possible D gene TRBD1, 6 bases. With 4 bases removed from V and 2 bases from J, the gap between germline ends came to 16 bases. CDR3 length: 16 residues. Germline V CDR1 and CDR2: SGHNT, YYREEE (reference sequence).

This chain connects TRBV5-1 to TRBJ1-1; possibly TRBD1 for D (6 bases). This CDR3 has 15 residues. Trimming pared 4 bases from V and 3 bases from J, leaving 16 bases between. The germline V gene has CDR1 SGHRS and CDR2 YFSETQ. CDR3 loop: CASSNPQGGYTEAFF. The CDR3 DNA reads TGCGCCAGCAGCAACCCACAGGGTGGGTACACTGAAGCTTTCTTT.

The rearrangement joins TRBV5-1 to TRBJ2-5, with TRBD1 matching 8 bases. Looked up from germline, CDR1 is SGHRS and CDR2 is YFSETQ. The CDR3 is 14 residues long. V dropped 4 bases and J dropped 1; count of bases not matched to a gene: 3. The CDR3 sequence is CASSGGQGQETQYF. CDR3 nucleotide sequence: TGCGCCAGCAGCGGCGGACAGGGCCAAGAGACCCAGTACTTC.

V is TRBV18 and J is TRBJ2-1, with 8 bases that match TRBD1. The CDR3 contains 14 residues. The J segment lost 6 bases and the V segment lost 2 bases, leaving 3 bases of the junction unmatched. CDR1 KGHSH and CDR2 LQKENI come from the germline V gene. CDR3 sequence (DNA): TGTGCCAGCTCACCATATGGGACAGGCAATGAGCAGTTCTTC. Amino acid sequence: CASSPYGTGNEQFF.

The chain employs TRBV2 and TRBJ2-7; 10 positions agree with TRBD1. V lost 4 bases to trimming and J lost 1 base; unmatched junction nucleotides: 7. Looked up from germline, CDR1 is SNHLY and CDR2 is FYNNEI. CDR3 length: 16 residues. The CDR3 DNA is TGTGCCAGCAGTGTATACCGGGACAGGGGATCCTACGAGCAGTACTTC. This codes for CASSVYRDRGSYEQYF.

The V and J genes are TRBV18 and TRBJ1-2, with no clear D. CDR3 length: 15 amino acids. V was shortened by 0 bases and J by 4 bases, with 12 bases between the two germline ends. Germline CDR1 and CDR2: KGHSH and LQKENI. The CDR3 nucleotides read TGTGCCAGCTCACCACCGCAAACGAGCATCTATGGCTACACCTTC. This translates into CASSPPQTSIYGYTF.

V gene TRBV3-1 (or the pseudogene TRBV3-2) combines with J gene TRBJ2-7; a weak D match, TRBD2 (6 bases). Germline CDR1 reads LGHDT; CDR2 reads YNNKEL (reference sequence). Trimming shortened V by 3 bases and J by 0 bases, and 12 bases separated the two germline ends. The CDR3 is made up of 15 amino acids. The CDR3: CASSQGGRTSYEQYF. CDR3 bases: TGTGCCAGCAGCCAGGGGGGAAGAACCTCCTACGAGCAGTACTTC.

The CDR3 DNA sequence: TGTGCCAGCAGTGGACAGGGGGGAAAACTGTTTTTT. Its protein product is CASSGQGGKLFF. The rearrangement joins TRBV28 to TRBJ1-4; TRBD1 matches at 10 bases. Germline values: CDR1 MDHEN, CDR2 SYDVKM. Trimming removed 5 bases from V and 10 bases from J; junction bases left unmatched: 1. The CDR3 is 12 residues long.

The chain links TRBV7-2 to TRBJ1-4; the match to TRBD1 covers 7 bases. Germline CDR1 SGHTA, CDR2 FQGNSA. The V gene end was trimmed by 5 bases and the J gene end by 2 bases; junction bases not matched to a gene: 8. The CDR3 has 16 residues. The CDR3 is CASSPDRVGTNEKLFF. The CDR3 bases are TGTGCCAGCAGCCCAGACAGGGTAGGCACTAATGAAAAACTGTTTTTT.

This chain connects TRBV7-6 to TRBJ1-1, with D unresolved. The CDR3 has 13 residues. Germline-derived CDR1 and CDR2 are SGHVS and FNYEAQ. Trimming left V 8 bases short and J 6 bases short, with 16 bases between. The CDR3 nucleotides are TGTGCCAGCTCTCTGTCCCGTTCTGCTGAAGCTTTCTTT. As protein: CASSLSRSAEAFF.

CDR3 protein: CASSRRAGGNTIYF. The CDR3 DNA follows: TGTGCCAGCAGCCGTCGGGCGGGCGGAAACACCATATATTTT. This sequence joins TRBV11-1 and TRBJ1-3; D remains unclear. V was pared by 5 bases and J by 4 bases, with 12 bases between. CDR1 and CDR2 (germline): SGHAT, FQDESV (reference sequence). This CDR3 region has 14 residues.

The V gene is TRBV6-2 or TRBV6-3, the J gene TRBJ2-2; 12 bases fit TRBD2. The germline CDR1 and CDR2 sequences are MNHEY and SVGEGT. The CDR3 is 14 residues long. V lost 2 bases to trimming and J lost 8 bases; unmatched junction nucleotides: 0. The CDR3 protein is CASSYTSGRGELFF. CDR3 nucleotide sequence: TGTGCCAGCAGTTACACTAGCGGGAGGGGGGAGCTGTTTTTT.

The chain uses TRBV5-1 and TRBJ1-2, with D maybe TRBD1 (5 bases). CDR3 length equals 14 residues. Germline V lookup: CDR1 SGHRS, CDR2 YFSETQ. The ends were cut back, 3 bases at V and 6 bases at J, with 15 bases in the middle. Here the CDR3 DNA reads TGCGCCAGCAGCTCGACCCCGGGACTTCATGGCTACACCTTC. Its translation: CASSSTPGLHGYTF.

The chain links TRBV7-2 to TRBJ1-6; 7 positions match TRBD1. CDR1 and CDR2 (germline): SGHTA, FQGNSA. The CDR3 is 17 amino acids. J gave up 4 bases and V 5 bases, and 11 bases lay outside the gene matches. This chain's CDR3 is CASSSRGTAAYNSPLHF. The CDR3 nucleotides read TGTGCCAGCAGCAGCCGAGGGACAGCCGCTTATAATTCACCCCTCCACTTT.

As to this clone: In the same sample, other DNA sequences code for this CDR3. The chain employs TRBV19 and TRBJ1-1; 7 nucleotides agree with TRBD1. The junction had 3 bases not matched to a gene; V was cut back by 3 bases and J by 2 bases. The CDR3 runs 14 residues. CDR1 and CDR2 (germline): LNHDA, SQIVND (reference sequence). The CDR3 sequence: CASSIGTANTEAFF. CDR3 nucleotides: TGTGCCAGTAGTATTGGGACAGCAAACACTGAAGCTTTCTTT. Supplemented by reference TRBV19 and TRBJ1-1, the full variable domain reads DGGITQSPKYLFRKEGQNVTLSCEQNLNHDAMYWYRQDPGQGLRLIYYSQIVNDFQKGDIAEGYSVSREKKESFPLTVTSAQKNPTAFYLCASSIGTANTEAFFGQGTRLTVV.

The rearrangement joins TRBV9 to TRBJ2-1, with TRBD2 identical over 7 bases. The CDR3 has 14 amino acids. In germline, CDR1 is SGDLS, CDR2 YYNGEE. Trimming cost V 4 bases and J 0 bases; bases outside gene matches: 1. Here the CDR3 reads CASSPSGSYNEQFF. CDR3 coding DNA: TGTGCCAGCAGCCCTAGCGGCTCCTACAATGAGCAGTTCTTC. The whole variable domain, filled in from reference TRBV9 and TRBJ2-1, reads DSGVTQTPKHLITATGQRVTLRCSPRSGDLSVYWYQQSLDQGLQFLIQYYNGEERAKGNILERFSAQQFPDLHSELNLSSLELGDSALYFCASSPSGSYNEQFFGPGTRLTVL.